The present entry profiles one T cell receptor (beta chain) with its context. Its cognate antigen has yet to be identified. Mismatch with germline at one junction end may stem from a read error. Systemically healthy Caucasian individuals from Russia, around 38 in total and aged about 6 to 90 years, were included as donors. Roughly 10 milliliters of peripheral blood were drawn from each donor into EDTA-treated Vacutainer tubes. Ficoll-Paque density-gradient centrifugation was used to isolate PBMCs, with at least 7 million per sample. Total RNA was extracted from PBMCs with Trizol reagent, with at least 6 micrograms obtained per sample. For every donor, flow cytometry on a PBMC aliquot measured the percentage of naive CD45RAhigh/CD27high T cells. The data were taken from a study of blood T cells in healthy people across ages (dated by TCRdb to 2015 to 2017). Broadly, across the study: In model experiments, template switching captured roughly one uniquely barcoded TCR beta cDNA molecule for every two T cells. Using the same blood draw, the study looked at two additional independent replicas of 1 million unique cDNA reads for two donors, one aged 18 to 30 and the other aged 80 or older. To avoid experimental bias, donors of different ages were spread randomly across the sequencing lanes. Donors were grouped into four age groups: young (average roughly 16 years), middle-aged (under 40), aged (roughly 67) and long-lived (around 82). Age-related changes in TCR beta repertoire diversity were measured in the study by deep sequencing normalized with unique cDNA molecular identifiers. Overall study results and their limits: Since profiling was done on bulk unsorted PBMCs, naive and antigen-experienced compartments could not be conclusively compared. The percentage of naive T cells measured by flow cytometry correlated strongly with observed TCR beta diversity. Compared with the aged group, more naive CD4+ T cells, fewer expanded clones and increased TCR diversity were shown by the long-lived group, suggesting age selection. As age increased, observed TCR beta diversity per million T cells dropped in a roughly linear way, and a significant reduction was already evident by age 40. Estimates of total diversity based on one million sequenced T cells were regarded as lower bounds and as underestimates. The CMV infection status of donors was not known, potentially confounding age-related changes in expanded clonotypes.

The CDR3 contains 14 residues, cysteine and phenylalanine counted. Only the CDR3 region is kept as DNA, spanning 42 bases read in frame from base 1. The germline V gene yields MDHEN for CDR1 and SYDVKM for CDR2. Library method: 5' RACE. The instrument was an Illumina HiSeq 2500. The second PCR ran for roughly 7 to 11 cycles and used a J-beta primer mix along with a sample-barcoded 5' primer. Each TCR beta cDNA molecule received a unique molecular identifier from a template-switch 5' adaptor carrying 12 random nucleotides. Each sample yielded at least 3 million CDR3-containing paired-end reads. First-strand cDNA synthesis was performed from all RNA using the Mint cDNA synthesis kit, with priming by a TRBC-specific oligonucleotide. Following uracil-DNA glycosylase treatment, all cDNA underwent a first 18-cycle PCR with the universal primers M1SS and BC2_uni_R. Per the authors' processing: Normalization of each sample was performed by random selection of 1 million high-quality reads, each carrying a distinct molecular identifier. Reads with shared molecular identifiers were discarded instead of being binned into consensus sequences. MiTCR, with a Q25 quality threshold and the strictest error-elimination algorithm, was used for CDR3 identification, clonotype clustering and error correction. Lower-bound total TCR beta diversity was estimated with a nonparametric unseen species model using Euler transformation. TCRdb cleaned the public reads at Q25 with fastp, built clones with MiXCR and kept in-frame beta chains. A single entry per CDR3 protein holds the most common genes and DNA from its merged rows. The V and J calls and clone size are TCRdb's, not the authors'. This sample has over 1,500,000 distinct CDR3 sequences in its table, and about 50% of those were observed once. The ten largest clones capture approximately 2.1% of the sample.

The rearrangement joined TRBV28 to TRBJ2-3; the D segment could be TRBD2, given 6 matching bases. The clonotype originates from a middle-aged woman in good health. Material: blood. CDR3 region: CANSRAGTADTQYF. The DNA is TGTGCCAACAGTAGGGCGGGAACCGCGGATACGCAGTATTTT.